The entry that follows covers one T cell receptor (beta chain) sequence. Its antigen remains unidentified. The authors built TCR beta libraries using iRepertoire HTBI primers and Arm-PCR of CDR3 regions. MiXCR, applied by TCRdb to the multiplex PCR reads, yields one record per CDR3 protein. The sample shows fewer than 450,000 distinct CDR3 sequences, 23% of them seen only once. This record belongs to a study of regulatory T cells in long-lasting Graves disease. On the study more broadly: A definition of persistent Graves' disease required over 5 years of antithyroid drugs plus positive TSH receptor antibodies.

Broader study findings: Only peripheral blood was studied, not thyroid tissue. The study found persistent patients shared more public clonotypes (over 2,500) than new patients (about 890).

Indicated time point: persistent/refractory GD, antithyroid drugs over 5 years with positive TRAb. The TCR library was made from RNA extracted from PBMCs. Enrollment of patients was through an endocrinology department in Xi'an, China. This CDR3 has 16 residues. V gave up 3 bases and J gave up 0 bases, with 9 bases separating them. The germline gives CDR1 SNHLY, CDR2 FYNNEI. The J gene is TRBJ1-6, the V gene TRBV2; D not certain. This clonotype originated in a female donor with Graves disease. Source: peripheral blood mononuclear cells (PBMCs), taken when the disease was refractory, from a patient treated with antithyroid drugs. The CDR3 spells CASSDFPSSYNSPLHF. CDR3 in DNA: TGTGCCAGCAGTGATTTTCCAAGCTCCTATAATTCACCCCTCCACTTT. The full variable domain, in which reference TRBV2 and TRBJ1-6 provide the parts outside the CDR3, is EPEVTQTPSHQVTQMGQEVILRCVPISNHLYFYWYRQILGQKVEFLVSFYNNEISEKSEIFDDQFSVERPDGSNFTLKIRSTKLEDSAMYFCASSDFPSSYNSPLHFGNGTRLTVT.